The clone carrying this TCR beta chain has a handful of counts. Constant-segment-primed 5'RACE gave TCR alpha and TCR beta cDNA libraries with sample barcodes and UMIs. TCRdb passed the 5' RACE reads through MiXCR, listing each CDR3 protein once. The sample yields approximately 300,000 distinct CDR3 sequences, about 16% seen once. This specimen belongs to a study of T-cell memory formation after mild COVID-19. The CDR3 is made up of 13 amino acids. Between the trimmed V and J ends, which lost 1 base and 7 bases, there was a span of 7 bases. CDR1 KGHDR and CDR2 SFDVKD come from the germline V gene. This receptor was obtained from a man aged 18-30 years who had mild COVID-19 (a few samples of this study predate the infection). Cell type and time point are not known. Sequenced input: PBMCs or a T cell subset sorted from them (not recorded which). The chain carries TRBV24-1 and TRBJ2-1; D not certain. The CDR3 sequence: CATSDLFTNEQFF. In DNA form, the CDR3 reads TGTGCCACCAGTGATTTATTTACGAATGAGCAGTTCTTC.